This entry lists 3 T cell receptor beta chains sequenced from one sample in a study of shared clonotypes between healthy human individuals. Repertoires were generated with immunoSEQ multiplex PCR, while TCRdb's copy carries only in-frame clones and drops some. The table shows about 2 million clones, with 90% to 95% occurring only once. The sample taken for sequencing was naive CD4+ T cells sorted from blood. The subset was: CD45RA+ positively selected. The source is a man between 18 and 35 years old in good health.

The chain is built from TRBV6-5 and TRBJ2-2, with TRBD2 matching 7 bases. CDR3 length equals 13 residues. Germline V lookup: CDR1 MNHEY, CDR2 SVGAGI. The V gene end was trimmed by 6 bases and the J gene end by 4 bases; junction bases not matched to a gene: 2. This CDR3 reads CASRRGITGELFF. The CDR3 region has the DNA TGTGCCAGCAGGCGGGGGATCACCGGGGAGCTGTTTTTT.

The chain combines TRBV5-1 with TRBJ2-1; perhaps TRBD2 as D (5 bases). The CDR3 contains 14 residues. Trimming shortened V by 3 bases and J by 3 bases, and 10 bases separated the two germline ends. The germline V gene encodes CDR1 SGHRS and CDR2 YFSETQ. CDR3 sequence reads: CASSSEGRYNEQFF. In nucleotides, the CDR3 is TGCGCCAGCAGCTCAGAGGGCCGCTACAATGAGCAGTTCTTC.

This chain links TRBV6-1 with TRBJ1-1, with D maybe TRBD1 (6 bases). Between the trimmed V and J ends, which lost 5 bases and 4 bases, there was a span of 14 bases. The CDR3 is 14 amino acids. CDR1 and CDR2 (germline): MNHNS, SASEGT. This chain's CDR3 is CASSQQGFGTEAFF. CDR3 nucleotides: TGTGCCAGCAGTCAACAGGGTTTCGGCACTGAAGCTTTCTTT.